This is a list of T cell receptor beta chains from one sample in a study of CD8+ T cells in alopecia areata. Clones were read by immunoSEQ multiplex PCR, and TCRdb kept only the in-frame ones, dropping some. The sample yields around 60,000 clones, roughly 46% seen once. The sequenced sample was NKG2D-low CD8+ T cells sorted from blood. Receptors originate from a human donor with alopecia areata. Each CDR3 is given with its conserved first and last residue. Each record gives: D gene, J gene, clone size, V gene, CDR3 DNA, CDR3 protein. D genes are given only for firm matches. Clone size, where shown, is once, few, many, or a class for clones that have expanded.

>-|TRBJ2-1|-|TRBV29-1
TGCAGCGTTAGGGGGGGAACCTACAATGAGCAGTTCTTC
CSVRGGTYNEQFF
>-|TRBJ2-7|-|TRBV29-1
TGCAGCGCCGAGGGAAGTCCTTCCTACGAGCAGTACTTC
CSAEGSPSYEQYF
>TRBD1|TRBJ2-3|-|TRBV7-9
TGTGCCAGCAGCTTAGCGCAGGGGGCCACAGATACGCAGTATTTT
CASSLAQGATDTQYF
>-|TRBJ1-2|-|TRBV29-1
TGCAGCGTTCCCTGGGGGAACTATGGCTACACCTTC
CSVPWGNYGYTF
>TRBD1|TRBJ2-1|-|TRBV9
TGTGCCAGCAGCGTAGGCCGGACAGGGTATCCCAATGAGCAGTTCTTC
CASSVGRTGYPNEQFF
>-|TRBJ2-5|-|TRBV23-1
TGCGCCAGCAGTCAAATCGGGACATATAAAGAGACCCAGTACTTC
CASSQIGTYKETQYF
>-|TRBJ2-7|-|TRBV2
TGTGCCACCGAGGGGCACGAGCAGTACTTC
CATEGHEQYF
>TRBD2|TRBJ2-1|few|TRBV7-9
TGTGCCAGCAGTCCTAGCGGGAGGGCCCAGGGTGAGCAGTTCTTC
CASSPSGRAQGEQFF
>-|TRBJ1-2|few|TRBV7-9
TGTGCCAGCAGCTCCTATCGGGACCACCGGGGCTACACCTTC
CASSSYRDHRGYTF
>-|TRBJ2-7|few|TRBV19
TGTGCCAGTAGTATATCCGGGCAGGGCGACGAGCAGTACTTC
CASSISGQGDEQYF
>TRBD1|TRBJ1-4|many|TRBV7-9
TGTGCCAGCAGCCCAGGACAGGGGACTAATGAAAAACTGTTTTTT
CASSPGQGTNEKLFF
>TRBD2|TRBJ2-1|-|TRBV6-4
TGTGCCAGCAGTGAGGTGTCGCTAGGTAGCGGGATCGTTGAGCAGTTCTTC
CASSEVSLGSGIVEQFF
>TRBD2|TRBJ2-7|few|TRBV29-1
TGCAGCGTTTCGACTAGCGGGAGATTCCACGAGCAGTACTTC
CSVSTSGRFHEQYF
>TRBD1|TRBJ2-2|-|TRBV2
TGTGCCAGCATTCAGACAGGGGGGACCGGGGAGCTGTTTTTT
CASIQTGGTGELFF
>-|TRBJ2-3|-|TRBV4-3
TGCGCCAGCAGCTCCGGGGATAGCACAGATACGCAGTATTTT
CASSSGDSTDTQYF
>TRBD1|TRBJ2-7|few|TRBV27
TGTGCCAGCAGGGACAGGCCATCCTACGAGCAGTACTTC
CASRDRPSYEQYF
>-|TRBJ2-7|-|TRBV27
TGTGCCAGCAGTTTCGTACTCTCCCCAGACTACGAGCAGTACTTC
CASSFVLSPDYEQYF